This TCR beta chain was identified in a study of cytomegalovirus exposure and HLA in healthy donors. Whole-study context: HLA-typed donors were the source of about 85 million unique TCRs held in an early data release.

Germline V CDR1 and CDR2: SGHRS, YFSETQ. Between the trimmed V and J ends, which lost 3 bases and 4 bases, there was a span of 13 bases. The CDR3 loop spans 14 amino acids. The PCR ran on 60 Vbeta and 13 Jbeta primers. Measured with immunoSEQ multiplex PCR; TCRdb has only the in-frame clones, and not every one. The sample records about 150,000 clones, around 84% being singletons. This chain connects TRBV5-1 to TRBJ1-2; D possibly corresponds to TRBD1 (6 bases). The specimen was PBMCs. The sequence was obtained from a young man in good health and CMV-seropositive. The CDR3 nucleotides are TGCGCCAGCAGCTCTAACAGGGATTTCTATGGCTACACCTTC. Its protein product is CASSSNRDFYGYTF.